The rows below give T cell receptor beta chains drawn from one sample of a study of OX40 agonist ivuxolimab in advanced cancers. Sequencing used immunoSEQ multiplex PCR; TCRdb keeps in-frame clones, though not all of them. The sample lists about 36,000 clones, about 81% occurring once. The sequences come from CD4+ or CD8+ T cells sorted from blood, collected in a trial of the OX40 agonist ivuxolimab. The receptors originated from an adult with an advanced solid tumor such as melanoma, head and neck, liver or kidney cancer. CDR3s include the opening cysteine and the closing phenylalanine or tryptophan. The order of the fields is V gene, D gene, J gene, clone size, CDR3 length, CDR3 DNA, CDR3 protein. The D gene is left open where the match is weak. A clone size is listed for some rows: how often the clone was seen (once, few, many), or a class if it is expanded.

v_gene: TRBV28
d_gene: -
j_gene: TRBJ1-1
abundance: few
len: 14
CDR3nt: TGTGCCAGCAGTTTGAGGACAGCCCCTCGTGGAGCTTTCTTT
CDR3aa: CASSLRTAPRGAFF

v_gene: TRBV15
d_gene: TRBD2
j_gene: TRBJ2-1
abundance: few
len: 19
CDR3nt: TGTGCCACCAGCAGAGGGAGACTAGCGGGGGGGAGCTCCTACAATGAGCAGTTCTTC
CDR3aa: CATSRGRLAGGSSYNEQFF

v_gene: TRBV2
d_gene: TRBD1
j_gene: TRBJ2-5
abundance: few
len: 15
CDR3nt: TGTGCCAGCAAGGCGACAGGGGGGAGGGGAGAGACCCAGTACTTC
CDR3aa: CASKATGGRGETQYF

v_gene: TRBV25-1
d_gene: -
j_gene: TRBJ2-3
abundance: once
len: 15
CDR3nt: TGTGCCAGCAGTGACCGGGGTGGTAGCACAGATACGCAGTATTTT
CDR3aa: CASSDRGGSTDTQYF

v_gene: TRBV6-5
d_gene: -
j_gene: TRBJ1-1
abundance: -
len: 13
CDR3nt: TGTGCCAGCAGTCCCAGAAAGAACACTGAAGCTTTCTTT
CDR3aa: CASSPRKNTEAFF

v_gene: TRBV6-5
d_gene: -
j_gene: TRBJ1-5
abundance: -
len: 16
CDR3nt: TGTGCCAGCAGTTACCGAGGACCTGGTGGCACTCAGCCCCAGCATTTT
CDR3aa: CASSYRGPGGTQPQHF

v_gene: TRBV19
d_gene: -
j_gene: TRBJ2-5
abundance: -
len: 15
CDR3nt: TGTGCCAGTAGTCGCCAGGGAGAAGGTGAGGAGACCCAGTACTTC
CDR3aa: CASSRQGEGEETQYF

v_gene: TRBV15
d_gene: -
j_gene: TRBJ1-2
abundance: -
len: 12
CDR3nt: TGTGCCACCAGCACCCACGGGCGAGGCTACACCTTC
CDR3aa: CATSTHGRGYTF

v_gene: TRBV6-1
d_gene: -
j_gene: TRBJ2-2
abundance: -
len: 13
CDR3nt: TGTGCCAACCAACACTCGTACACGGGGGAGCTGTTTTTT
CDR3aa: CANQHSYTGELFF

v_gene: TRBV10-3
d_gene: TRBD1
j_gene: TRBJ2-7
abundance: -
len: 13
CDR3nt: TGTGCCATCAGTGCGGACAGGGGCTACGAGCAGTACTTC
CDR3aa: CAISADRGYEQYF

v_gene: TRBV20-1
d_gene: -
j_gene: TRBJ1-1
abundance: -
len: 11
CDR3nt: TGCAGTGCTAGAGTGGACACTGAAGCTTTCTTT
CDR3aa: CSARVDTEAFF

v_gene: TRBV27
d_gene: -
j_gene: TRBJ2-3
abundance: -
len: 13
CDR3nt: TGTGCCAGCAGTTTAATGGGGGTCGATACGCAGTATTTT
CDR3aa: CASSLMGVDTQYF

v_gene: TRBV6-1
d_gene: TRBD1
j_gene: TRBJ2-2
abundance: once
len: 16
CDR3nt: TGTGCCAGCAGGGAACAGGGGGTCCCCAACACCGGGGAGCTGTTTTTT
CDR3aa: CASREQGVPNTGELFF

v_gene: TRBV2
d_gene: -
j_gene: TRBJ2-2
abundance: -
len: 15
CDR3nt: TGTGCCGGGTCCCGGGACGGAGGGAACACCGGGGAGCTGTTTTTT
CDR3aa: CAGSRDGGNTGELFF

v_gene: TRBV14
d_gene: -
j_gene: TRBJ2-2
abundance: -
len: 13
CDR3nt: TGTGCCAGCAGCCAAGGGGCAACAGGTTTACTGTTTTTT
CDR3aa: CASSQGATGLLFF

v_gene: TRBV4-1
d_gene: -
j_gene: TRBJ2-1
abundance: once
len: 15
CDR3nt: TGCGCCAGCAGCCAAGAGGCAGCGTTCTACAATGAGCAGTTCTTC
CDR3aa: CASSQEAAFYNEQFF

v_gene: TRBV27
d_gene: -
j_gene: TRBJ1-2
abundance: -
len: 14
CDR3nt: TGTGCCAGCAGTCAAGCCTCAGGGTATTGGGGCTACACCTTC
CDR3aa: CASSQASGYWGYTF

v_gene: TRBV9
d_gene: -
j_gene: TRBJ2-2
abundance: -
len: 11
CDR3nt: TGTGCCAGCACCGGAACCGGGGAGCTGTTTTTT
CDR3aa: CASTGTGELFF

v_gene: TRBV5-6
d_gene: TRBD2
j_gene: TRBJ2-3
abundance: -
len: 15
CDR3nt: TGTGCCAGCAGACGGACTAGCGGAAACACAGATACGCAGTATTTT
CDR3aa: CASRRTSGNTDTQYF

v_gene: TRBV7-9
d_gene: -
j_gene: TRBJ2-1
abundance: -
len: 13
CDR3nt: TGTGCCAGCAGCCTACAGGGCCTCAGGGAGCAGTTCTTC
CDR3aa: CASSLQGLREQFF

v_gene: TRBV9
d_gene: -
j_gene: TRBJ2-1
abundance: -
len: 16
CDR3nt: TGTGCCAGCAGCGTAGACGTGGGCCTCTCCTACAATGAGCAGTTCTTC
CDR3aa: CASSVDVGLSYNEQFF

v_gene: TRBV19
d_gene: TRBD1
j_gene: TRBJ1-5
abundance: medium-sized
len: 15
CDR3nt: TGTGCCAGTGGGGTTCGGCAGGGGGGGAGTCAGCCCCAGCATTTT
CDR3aa: CASGVRQGGSQPQHF

v_gene: TRBV7-2
d_gene: -
j_gene: TRBJ1-5
abundance: once
len: 15
CDR3nt: TGTGCCAGCAGCTTAGCGGCAGGGGAGGGTCAGCCCCAGCATTTT
CDR3aa: CASSLAAGEGQPQHF

v_gene: TRBV4-1
d_gene: TRBD2
j_gene: TRBJ2-6
abundance: -
len: 19
CDR3nt: TGCGCCAGCAGCCCCTTTGCTCGGACTAGTGACCCTGGGGCCAACGTCCTGACTTTC
CDR3aa: CASSPFARTSDPGANVLTF

v_gene: TRBV7-2
d_gene: -
j_gene: TRBJ1-1
abundance: -
len: 13
CDR3nt: TGTGCCAGCAGCTTCGGCAGGGGCACTGAAGCTTTCTTT
CDR3aa: CASSFGRGTEAFF

v_gene: TRBV6-5
d_gene: TRBD1
j_gene: TRBJ2-2
abundance: -
len: 15
CDR3nt: TGTGCCAGCAGTTACGGGACAGCCAACACCGGGGAGCTGTTTTTT
CDR3aa: CASSYGTANTGELFF

v_gene: TRBV5-4
d_gene: TRBD2
j_gene: TRBJ2-1
abundance: -
len: 15
CDR3nt: TGTGCCAGCAGCTTCCTAGCGGATTCCTACAATGAGCAGTTCTTC
CDR3aa: CASSFLADSYNEQFF

v_gene: TRBV5-1
d_gene: -
j_gene: TRBJ2-5
abundance: -
len: 17
CDR3nt: TGCGCCAGCAGCTTGGGAGGGGGAGCGATCGGAAAAGAGACCCAGTACTTC
CDR3aa: CASSLGGGAIGKETQYF

v_gene: TRBV7-7
d_gene: TRBD1
j_gene: TRBJ2-3
abundance: few
len: 15
CDR3nt: TGTGCTAGCAGCGCGATGACAGGGGGCGGAGATACGCAGTATTTT
CDR3aa: CASSAMTGGGDTQYF

v_gene: TRBV6-1
d_gene: -
j_gene: TRBJ1-5
abundance: -
len: 15
CDR3nt: TGTGCCAGCACCCAAGGACCTCCTAGCAATCAGCCCCAGCATTTT
CDR3aa: CASTQGPPSNQPQHF

v_gene: TRBV7-2
d_gene: -
j_gene: TRBJ1-1
abundance: -
len: 11
CDR3nt: TGTGCCAGCAGCTTAAGACATGAAGCTTTCTTT
CDR3aa: CASSLRHEAFF

v_gene: TRBV28
d_gene: TRBD2
j_gene: TRBJ2-2
abundance: -
len: 13
CDR3nt: TGTGCCAGCAGTCGGACTAGCGGCGGGGAGCTGTTTTTT
CDR3aa: CASSRTSGGELFF

v_gene: TRBV19
d_gene: -
j_gene: TRBJ1-1
abundance: -
len: 13
CDR3nt: TGTGCCAGTAGCCCTGAGTTTCTCACTGAAGCTTTCTTT
CDR3aa: CASSPEFLTEAFF

v_gene: TRBV6-6
d_gene: TRBD1
j_gene: TRBJ2-7
abundance: -
len: 11
CDR3nt: TGTGCCAGCAGTCCAGGGGGCGCGCAGTACTTC
CDR3aa: CASSPGGAQYF

v_gene: TRBV4-2
d_gene: -
j_gene: TRBJ2-3
abundance: -
len: 16
CDR3nt: TGTGCCAGCAACCAGCTGGGCACAGGGATCACAGATACGCAGTATTTT
CDR3aa: CASNQLGTGITDTQYF

v_gene: TRBV7-8
d_gene: -
j_gene: TRBJ1-4
abundance: -
len: 18
CDR3nt: TGTGCCAGCAGCTTCCAGACAAGGCCCAGACCAGTAAATGAAAAACTGTTTTTT
CDR3aa: CASSFQTRPRPVNEKLFF

v_gene: TRBV6-1
d_gene: -
j_gene: TRBJ1-1
abundance: -
len: 17
CDR3nt: TGTGCCAGCAGTGAGGGATACCCGTCAATGATGAACACTGAAGCTTTCTTT
CDR3aa: CASSEGYPSMMNTEAFF

v_gene: TRBV7-2
d_gene: -
j_gene: TRBJ2-1
abundance: -
len: 16
CDR3nt: TGTGCCAGCAGCTTAGCGGGGGCCCGTTATTCGAATGAGCAGTTCTTC
CDR3aa: CASSLAGARYSNEQFF

v_gene: TRBV18
d_gene: -
j_gene: TRBJ2-3
abundance: -
len: 14
CDR3nt: TGTGCCAGCAGTAGGGACTTCTACACAGATACGCAGTATTTT
CDR3aa: CASSRDFYTDTQYF

v_gene: TRBV19
d_gene: -
j_gene: TRBJ1-2
abundance: -
len: 14
CDR3nt: TGTGCCAGTAGTATAGTCGGCGGCTACGGGGGCTACACCTTC
CDR3aa: CASSIVGGYGGYTF

v_gene: TRBV5-1
d_gene: -
j_gene: TRBJ2-1
abundance: -
len: 15
CDR3nt: TGCGCCAGCAGCTTTCAACACGGGGCTCAAGTAGAGCAGTTCTTC
CDR3aa: CASSFQHGAQVEQFF

v_gene: TRBV4-2
d_gene: -
j_gene: TRBJ1-3
abundance: -
len: 17
CDR3nt: TGTGCCAGCAGCCAAGGAGTTACAGGGCAGGCTGGAAACACCATATATTTT
CDR3aa: CASSQGVTGQAGNTIYF

v_gene: TRBV27
d_gene: -
j_gene: TRBJ2-1
abundance: -
len: 19
CDR3nt: TGTGCCAGCAGTTTATCAATGGGTTCGGGCGGAAGAATTTACAATGAGCAGTTCTTC
CDR3aa: CASSLSMGSGGRIYNEQFF

v_gene: TRBV6-1
d_gene: -
j_gene: TRBJ1-2
abundance: -
len: 14
CDR3nt: TGTGCCAGCAGTGAAGCTGGTGGCAGGGGAGGCTACACCTTC
CDR3aa: CASSEAGGRGGYTF

v_gene: TRBV7-9
d_gene: TRBD1
j_gene: TRBJ2-3
abundance: -
len: 15
CDR3nt: TGTGCCAGCAGCTTCTGGGACAGGGGGCAAGATACGCAGTATTTT
CDR3aa: CASSFWDRGQDTQYF

v_gene: TRBV5-4
d_gene: -
j_gene: TRBJ2-7
abundance: -
len: 15
CDR3nt: TGTGCCAGCAGCTTGGCCGGAACAGGAGCCTACGAGCAGTACTTC
CDR3aa: CASSLAGTGAYEQYF

v_gene: TRBV21-1
d_gene: -
j_gene: TRBJ2-2
abundance: -
len: 17
CDR3nt: TGTGCCAGCAGCAACTTTAGGCGCAGGGGTCGGAGCGGGGAGCTGTTTTTT
CDR3aa: CASSNFRRRGRSGELFF

v_gene: TRBV30
d_gene: -
j_gene: TRBJ1-1
abundance: -
len: 13
CDR3nt: TGTGCCTGGAGTGAGAGGGGGAACACTGAAGCTTTCTTT
CDR3aa: CAWSERGNTEAFF

v_gene: TRBV6-5
d_gene: TRBD1
j_gene: TRBJ1-1
abundance: -
len: 14
CDR3nt: TGTGCCAGCAGTTCCCCCAACAGGGGGCTTGAAGCTTTCTTT
CDR3aa: CASSSPNRGLEAFF

v_gene: TRBV7-9
d_gene: -
j_gene: TRBJ1-1
abundance: -
len: 12
CDR3nt: TGTGCCAGCAGCTTAGCGGACGGGGAAGCTTTCTTT
CDR3aa: CASSLADGEAFF

v_gene: TRBV25-1
d_gene: TRBD1
j_gene: TRBJ1-6
abundance: -
len: 13
CDR3nt: TGTGCCAGCCAGGGGGCCTATAATTCACCCCTCCACTTT
CDR3aa: CASQGAYNSPLHF

v_gene: TRBV28
d_gene: -
j_gene: TRBJ1-1
abundance: medium-sized
len: 13
CDR3nt: TGTGCCAGCAGTTTAGGGCAGGGGCAAGGGGCTTTCTTT
CDR3aa: CASSLGQGQGAFF

v_gene: TRBV9
d_gene: TRBD2
j_gene: TRBJ2-1
abundance: -
len: 16
CDR3nt: TGTGCCAGCAGCCCTTCTCGGACTAGGCTTAACAATGAGCAGTTCTTC
CDR3aa: CASSPSRTRLNNEQFF